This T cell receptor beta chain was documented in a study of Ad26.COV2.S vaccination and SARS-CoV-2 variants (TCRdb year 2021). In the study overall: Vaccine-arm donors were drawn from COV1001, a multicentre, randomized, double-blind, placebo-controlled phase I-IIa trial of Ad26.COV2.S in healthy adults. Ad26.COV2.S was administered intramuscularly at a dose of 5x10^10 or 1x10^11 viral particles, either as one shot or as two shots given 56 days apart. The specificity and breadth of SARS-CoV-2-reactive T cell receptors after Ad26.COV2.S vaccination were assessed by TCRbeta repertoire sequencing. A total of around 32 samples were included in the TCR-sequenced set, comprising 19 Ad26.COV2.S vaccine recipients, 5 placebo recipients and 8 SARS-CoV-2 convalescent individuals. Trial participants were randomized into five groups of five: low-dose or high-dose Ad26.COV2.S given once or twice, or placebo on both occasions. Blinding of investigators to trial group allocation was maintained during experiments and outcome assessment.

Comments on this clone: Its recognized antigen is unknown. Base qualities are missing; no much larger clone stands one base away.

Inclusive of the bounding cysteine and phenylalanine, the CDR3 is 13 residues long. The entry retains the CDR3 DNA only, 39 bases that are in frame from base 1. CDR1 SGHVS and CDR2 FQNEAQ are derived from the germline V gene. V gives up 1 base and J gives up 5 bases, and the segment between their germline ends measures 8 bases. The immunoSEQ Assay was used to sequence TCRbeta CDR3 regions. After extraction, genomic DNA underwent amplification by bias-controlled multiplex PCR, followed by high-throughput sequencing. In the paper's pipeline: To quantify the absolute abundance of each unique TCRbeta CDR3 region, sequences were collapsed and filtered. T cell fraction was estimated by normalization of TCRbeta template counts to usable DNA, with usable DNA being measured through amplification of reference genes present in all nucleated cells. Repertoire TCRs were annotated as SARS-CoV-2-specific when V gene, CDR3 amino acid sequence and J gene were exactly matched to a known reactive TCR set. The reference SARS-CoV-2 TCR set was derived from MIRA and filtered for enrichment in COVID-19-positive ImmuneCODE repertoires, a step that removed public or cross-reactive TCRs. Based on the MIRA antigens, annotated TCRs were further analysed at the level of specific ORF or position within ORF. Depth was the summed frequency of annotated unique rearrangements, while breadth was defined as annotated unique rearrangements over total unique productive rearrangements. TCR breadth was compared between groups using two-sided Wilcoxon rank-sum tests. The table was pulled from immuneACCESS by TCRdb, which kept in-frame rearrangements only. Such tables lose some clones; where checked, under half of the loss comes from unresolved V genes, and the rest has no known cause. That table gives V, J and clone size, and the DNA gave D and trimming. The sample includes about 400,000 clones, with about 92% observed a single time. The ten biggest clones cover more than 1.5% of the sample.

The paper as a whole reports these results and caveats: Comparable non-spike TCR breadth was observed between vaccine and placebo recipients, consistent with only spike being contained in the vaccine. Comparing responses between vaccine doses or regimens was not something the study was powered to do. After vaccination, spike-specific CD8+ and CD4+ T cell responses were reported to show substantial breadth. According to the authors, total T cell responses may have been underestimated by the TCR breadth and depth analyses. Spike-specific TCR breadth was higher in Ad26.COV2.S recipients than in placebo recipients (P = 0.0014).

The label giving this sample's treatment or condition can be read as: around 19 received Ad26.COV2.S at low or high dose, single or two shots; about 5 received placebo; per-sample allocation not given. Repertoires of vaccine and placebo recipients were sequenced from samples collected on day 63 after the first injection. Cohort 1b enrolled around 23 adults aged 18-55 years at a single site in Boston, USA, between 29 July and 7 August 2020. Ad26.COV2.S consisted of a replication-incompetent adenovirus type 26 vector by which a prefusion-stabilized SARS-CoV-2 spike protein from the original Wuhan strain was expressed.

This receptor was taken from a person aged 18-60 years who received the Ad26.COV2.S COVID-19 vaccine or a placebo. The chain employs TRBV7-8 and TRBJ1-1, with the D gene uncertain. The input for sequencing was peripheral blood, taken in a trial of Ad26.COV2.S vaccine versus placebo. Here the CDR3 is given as CASSLVLETEAFF. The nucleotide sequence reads TGTGCCAGCAGCTTAGTATTGGAAACTGAAGCTTTCTTT.